Shown below are 18 T cell receptor beta chains from a single sample sequenced in a study of T cells in narcolepsy. Clones were read by immunoSEQ multiplex PCR, and TCRdb kept only the in-frame ones, dropping some. The sample has around 30,000 clones; more than 75% are singletons. Sequencing input: memory (CD45RA-) CD4+ T cells from blood. These receptors came from a human donor in good health.

The genes are TRBV5-1 and TRBJ1-2, with TRBD1 identical over 9 bases. CDR3 size: 15 residues. The trim removed 4 bases at V and 2 bases at J, leaving 6 bases unmatched. The germline V gene has CDR1 SGHRS and CDR2 YFSETQ. The CDR3, as DNA: TGCGCCAGCAGCCCATATGGACAGGGGAACTATGGCTACACCTTC. This codes for CASSPYGQGNYGYTF.

This chain links TRBV6-5 with TRBJ2-7, with TRBD1 matching over 7 bases. There are 13 residues in the CDR3. J gave up 6 bases and V 4 bases, and 6 bases lay outside the gene matches. Germline CDR1 is MNHEY and CDR2 is SVGAGI. Here the CDR3 DNA reads TGTGCCAGCAGTTTGGACAGGAAGGGCGAGCAGTACTTC. Protein sequence: CASSLDRKGEQYF.

The chain recombines TRBV7-9 with TRBJ2-5; D perhaps matches TRBD1 (5 bases). CDR1 SEHNR and CDR2 FQNEAQ come from the germline V gene (reference sequence). The V and J ends lost 5 bases and 5 bases respectively, with 12 bases between them. The CDR3 covers 13 residues. The CDR3 coding sequence is TGTGCCAGCAGCACAGGACGGTCGGAGACCCAGTACTTC. Translating it yields CASSTGRSETQYF.

The genes are TRBV10-2 and TRBJ2-5, with 13 bases matching TRBD2. V was pared by 4 bases and J by 5 bases, with 4 bases of the junction left unmatched. The CDR3 is 15 residues long. Germline assignment: CDR1 WSHSY and CDR2 SAAADI. This CDR3 reads CASSVVLAGGETQYF. The CDR3 DNA is TGCGCCAGCAGTGTCGTACTAGCGGGAGGGGAGACCCAGTACTTC.

The chain employs TRBV11-2 and TRBJ1-1; D gene uncertain. Per the germline V gene, CDR1 is SGHAT and CDR2 is FQNNGV. The CDR3 totals 12 residues. Trimming took off 3 bases at V and 11 bases at J, with 13 bases between the two ends. CDR3 amino acids: CASSFQDREAFF. DNA of the CDR3: TGTGCCAGCAGCTTTCAGGATAGGGAGGCTTTCTTT.

J is TRBJ2-2 and V is TRBV30; D remains ambiguous. Trimming pared 4 bases from V and 5 bases from J, leaving 8 bases between. CDR3 length: 12 amino acids. CDR1 is GTSNPN, CDR2 SVGIG, per germline (reference sequence). The CDR3 sequence: CAWTRFTGELFF. The CDR3 coding sequence is TGTGCCTGGACTAGATTTACCGGGGAGCTGTTTTTT.

This clone came up a few times. The rearrangement links TRBV10-3 to TRBJ1-2; no definite D call. The germline V gene encodes CDR1 ENHRY and CDR2 SYGVKD. V lost 3 bases and J lost 3, with 2 bases in between. The CDR3 consists of 11 residues. CDR3 DNA sequence: TGTGCCATCAGTGAACACTATGGCTACACCTTC. It codes for CAISEHYGYTF.

This sequence joins TRBV6-4 and TRBJ2-5; 10 positions agree with TRBD2. The CDR3 extends over 15 amino acids. With 3 bases clipped from V and 4 bases from J, the junction kept 5 bases outside the gene matches. The germline V gene has CDR1 MRHNA and CDR2 SNTAGT. In nucleotides, the CDR3 is TGTGCCAGCAGTGAGGCTAGCGGGAGTGGAGAGACCCAGTACTTC. Its protein product is CASSEASGSGETQYF.

This chain connects TRBV6-1 to TRBJ1-6, with unresolved D. The CDR3 is 14 residues long. Trimming stripped 1 base from V and 5 bases from J, with 6 bases between. Germline lookup yields CDR1 MNHNS and CDR2 SASEGT. CDR3 sequence (DNA): TGTGCCAGCAGTGAAGGAGGCCATAATTCACCCCTCCACTTT. Translation: CASSEGGHNSPLHF.

The CDR3 bases are TGTGCCAGTATGGCAGGGCGGCGGGATGAAAAACTGTTTTTT. As protein: CASMAGRRDEKLFF. This chain uses TRBV19 with TRBJ1-4; D possibly corresponds to TRBD1 (5 bases). Germline V lookup: CDR1 LNHDA, CDR2 SQIVND (reference sequence). The CDR3 has 14 amino acids. V was cut by 7 bases and J by 6 bases, with 15 bases left in between. The complete variable domain, with remaining parts taken from reference TRBV19 and TRBJ1-4, reads DGGITQSPKYLFRKEGQNVTLSCEQNLNHDAMYWYRQDPGQGLRLIYYSQIVNDFQKGDIAEGYSVSREKKESFPLTVTSAQKNPTAFYLCASMAGRRDEKLFFGSGTQLSVL.

The chain uses TRBV11-2 and TRBJ1-1; D uncertain. Trimming took 0 bases from V and 4 from J, leaving 9 bases between them. The CDR3 has 14 amino acids. Germline V lookup: CDR1 SGHAT, CDR2 FQNNGV. The CDR3 loop is CASSLDVVGTEAFF. In DNA form, the CDR3 reads TGTGCCAGCAGCTTAGATGTGGTGGGCACTGAAGCTTTCTTT.

This clone was found once. This same CDR3 is encoded by further DNA sequences in the sample. J is TRBJ1-5 and V is TRBV5-1; D is possibly TRBD1 (6 bases). Trimming shortened V by 0 bases and J by 7 bases, and 14 bases separated the two germline ends. Germline V gene sequence: CDR1 SGHRS, CDR2 YFSETQ. CDR3 length: 15 amino acids. The CDR3 bases are TGCGCCAGCAGCTTGGCTGGGAGACAGGAGCAGCCCCAGCATTTT. Amino acids: CASSLAGRQEQPQHF.

The table lists this clone with a few counts. The V call is TRBV19, the J call TRBJ2-2; tentatively, D is TRBD1 (6 bases). This CDR3 comprises 15 residues. Trimming removed 7 bases at V and 3 bases at J, with 15 bases between. Germline V gene data show CDR1 as LNHDA and CDR2 as SQIVND (reference sequence). CDR3 coding DNA: TGTGCCAGTAAGAATGGGGGCATCGACACCGGGGAGCTGTTTTTT. It yields the protein CASKNGGIDTGELFF.

This clone was seen only a few times. The gene calls are TRBV7-2 and TRBJ2-3; the D is unclear. V was shortened by 0 bases and J by 11 bases, with 18 bases between the two germline ends. The length of the CDR3 is 15 residues. The germline CDR1 and CDR2 sequences are SGHTA and FQGNSA. CDR3 DNA: TGTGCCAGCAGCTTAGCTTTCCTCCTGTCATCCGGGCAGTATTTT. Protein: CASSLAFLLSSGQYF.

The chain joins TRBV6-5 to TRBJ1-3, with a tentative D call TRBD1 (5 bases). Trimming removed 5 bases from V and 4 bases from J, with 12 bases in between. The CDR3 loop spans 14 amino acids. The germline V gene has CDR1 MNHEY and CDR2 SVGAGI. The CDR3 DNA sequence: TGTGCCAGCAGTGCCGGCTGGGGGGGAAACACCATATATTTT. Translating gives CASSAGWGGNTIYF.

This clone has just a few counts. The rearrangement uses TRBV6-5 and TRBJ1-1, with D hard to call. Germline V gene lookup returns CDR1 MNHEY and CDR2 SVGAGI. This CDR3 comprises 14 residues. Between the trimmed V and J ends, which lost 5 bases and 2 bases, there was a span of 12 bases. CDR3 residues: CASSERRTNTEAFF. The CDR3 DNA reads TGTGCCAGCAGTGAACGCAGGACCAACACTGAAGCTTTCTTT.

This clone was seen only a few times. CDR3 sequence: CASRGGQGGYGYTF. CDR3 nucleotides: TGTGCCAGCAGGGGGGGACAGGGAGGCTATGGCTACACCTTC. This chain links TRBV2 with TRBJ1-2; 9 nucleotides line up with TRBD1. The CDR3 is 14 amino acids. Germline V gene data show CDR1 as SNHLY and CDR2 as FYNNEI. V lost 6 bases to trimming and J lost 4 bases; unmatched junction nucleotides: 6.

The chain links TRBV6-5 to TRBJ1-3; 7 nucleotides agree with TRBD1. The CDR3 sequence is 14 residues long. V was pared by 6 bases and J by 4 bases, with 6 bases of the junction left unmatched. Per germline, CDR1 MNHEY and CDR2 SVGAGI. CDR3 nucleotide sequence: TGTGCCAGCAGACCACAGGGGTCCGGAAACACCATATATTTT. Its protein is CASRPQGSGNTIYF.